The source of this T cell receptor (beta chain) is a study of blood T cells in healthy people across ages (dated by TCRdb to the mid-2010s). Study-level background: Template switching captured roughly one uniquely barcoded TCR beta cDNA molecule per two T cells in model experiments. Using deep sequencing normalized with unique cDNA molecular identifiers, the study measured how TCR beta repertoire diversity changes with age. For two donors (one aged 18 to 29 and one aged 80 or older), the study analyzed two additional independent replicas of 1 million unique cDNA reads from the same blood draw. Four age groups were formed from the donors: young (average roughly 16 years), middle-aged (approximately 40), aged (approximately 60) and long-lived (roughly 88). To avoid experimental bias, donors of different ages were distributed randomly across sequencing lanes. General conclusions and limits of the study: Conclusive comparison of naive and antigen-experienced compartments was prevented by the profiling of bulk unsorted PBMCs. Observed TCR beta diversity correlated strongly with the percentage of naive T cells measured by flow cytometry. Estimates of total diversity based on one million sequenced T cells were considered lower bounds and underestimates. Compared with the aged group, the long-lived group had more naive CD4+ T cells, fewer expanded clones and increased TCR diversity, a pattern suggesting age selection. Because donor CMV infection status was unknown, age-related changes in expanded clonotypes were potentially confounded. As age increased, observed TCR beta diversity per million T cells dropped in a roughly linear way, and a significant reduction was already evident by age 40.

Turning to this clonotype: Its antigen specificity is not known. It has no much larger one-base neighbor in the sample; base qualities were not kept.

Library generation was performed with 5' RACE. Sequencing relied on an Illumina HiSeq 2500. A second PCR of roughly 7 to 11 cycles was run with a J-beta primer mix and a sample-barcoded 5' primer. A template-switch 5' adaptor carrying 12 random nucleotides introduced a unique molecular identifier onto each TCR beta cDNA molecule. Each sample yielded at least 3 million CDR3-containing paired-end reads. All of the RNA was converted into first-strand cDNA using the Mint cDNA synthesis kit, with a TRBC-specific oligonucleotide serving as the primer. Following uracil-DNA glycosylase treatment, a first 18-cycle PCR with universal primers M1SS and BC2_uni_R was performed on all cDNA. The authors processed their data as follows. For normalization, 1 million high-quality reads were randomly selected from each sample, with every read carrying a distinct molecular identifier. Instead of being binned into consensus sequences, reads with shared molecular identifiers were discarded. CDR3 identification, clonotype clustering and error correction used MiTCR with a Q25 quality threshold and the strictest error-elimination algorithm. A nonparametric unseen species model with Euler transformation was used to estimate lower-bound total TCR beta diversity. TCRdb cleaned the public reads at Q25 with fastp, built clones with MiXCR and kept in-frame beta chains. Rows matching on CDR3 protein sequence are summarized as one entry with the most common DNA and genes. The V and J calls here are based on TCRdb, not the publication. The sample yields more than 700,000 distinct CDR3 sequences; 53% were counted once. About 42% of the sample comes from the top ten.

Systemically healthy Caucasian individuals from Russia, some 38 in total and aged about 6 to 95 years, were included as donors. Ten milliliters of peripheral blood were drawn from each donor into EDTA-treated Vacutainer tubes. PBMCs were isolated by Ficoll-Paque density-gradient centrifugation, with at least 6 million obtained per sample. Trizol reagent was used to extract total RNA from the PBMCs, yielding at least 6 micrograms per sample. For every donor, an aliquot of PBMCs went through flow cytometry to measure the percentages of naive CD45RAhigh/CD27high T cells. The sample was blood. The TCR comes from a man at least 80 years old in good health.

The DNA sequence reads TGCGCCAGCAGCCAAGATACGAGGGGGGGGTCAGATACGCAGTATTTT. Its product reads: CASSQDTRGGSDTQYF. This receptor chain uses TRBV5-1 and TRBJ2-3; tentative D gene TRBD2, with 7 bases matching. Inclusive of the bounding cysteine and phenylalanine, the CDR3 is 16 residues long. Just the 48-base CDR3 DNA is kept, in frame starting at base 1. Trimming at the junction amounts to 4 bases on V and 4 bases on J, and the germline ends lie 19 bases apart. CDR1 and CDR2, per the germline V gene, are SGHRS and YFSETQ.